This T cell receptor (beta chain) was retrieved from a study of shared clonotypes between healthy human individuals. CD45RA+ naive and CD45RA-negative memory subsets were separated from CD4+ cells. Germline V gives CDR1 LNHDA, CDR2 SQIVND (reference sequence). This CDR3 region has 16 residues. V gave up 3 bases and J gave up 2 bases, with 14 bases separating them. Study outcomes and limitations: The four-donor shared clonotypes exceeded non-shared clonotypes in generation probability, with non-shared ones scoring lower. Around 5% was the fraction of naive CD4 clonotypes found shared across several donors. The expectation was that sequencing depth would affect clonotype sharing among donors.

A word on this clone: What it recognizes is unknown.

Using immunoSEQ multiplex PCR, the repertoire was profiled, and TCRdb retains in-frame clones only, with some absent. Of 1.5 million to 1.9 million clones listed, approximately 98% are singletons. Sequenced material: naive CD4+ T cells sorted from blood. Regarding subset: CD45RA+ positively selected. The TCR was taken from a young man in good health. This chain joins TRBV19 and TRBJ1-5; D ambiguous. The CDR3 DNA reads as TGTGCCAGTAGTATGCGAAGAGGGCAGGGCAATCAGCCCCAGCATTTT. This translates into CASSMRRGQGNQPQHF.